Following are 29 T cell receptor beta chains from one sample sequenced in a study of blood T cell repertoires in COVID-19. The table came from immunoSEQ multiplex PCR; TCRdb's copy has only in-frame clones and leaves some out. The sample has more than 300,000 clones, around 87% seen once. Sequencing was carried out using peripheral blood. These receptors all come from a woman in her 30s with COVID-19, enrolled during active disease.

A word on this clone: Other DNA sequences in the sample encode the same CDR3. V is TRBV5-1 and J is TRBJ2-3; maybe TRBD2 (5 bases). Germline V gene lookup returns CDR1 SGHRS and CDR2 YFSETQ. This CDR3 has 14 residues. The V end lost 2 bases, the J end lost 0 bases, and 7 bases lay between the germline ends. DNA of the CDR3: TGCGCCAGCAGCTTCAGCGGAAGCACAGATACGCAGTATTTT. As protein: CASSFSGSTDTQYF. Full variable domain (rest looked up from reference TRBV5-1 and TRBJ2-3): KAGVTQTPRYLIKTRGQQVTLSCSPISGHRSVSWYQQTPGQGLQFLFEYFSETQRNKGNFPGRFSGRQFSNSRSEMNVSTLELGDSALYLCASSFSGSTDTQYFGPGTRLTVL.

V and J are TRBV6-5 and TRBJ1-2, with D tentatively TRBD1 (6 bases). V was pared by 2 bases and J by 8 bases, with 12 bases between. Germline lookup yields CDR1 MNHEY and CDR2 SVGAGI. This CDR3 is built from 13 residues. The CDR3 region is CASSYAGDRGYTF. CDR3 nucleotides: TGTGCCAGCAGTTACGCAGGGGATCGCGGCTACACCTTC.

The gene calls are TRBV11-2 and TRBJ2-1; D perhaps matches TRBD1 (6 bases). The CDR3 is 15 residues long. From germline, CDR1 is SGHAT and CDR2 FQNNGV. V dropped 5 bases and J dropped 1 base, with 12 bases sitting between them. The DNA for the CDR3 is TGTGCCAGCAGCATCGAACAGGGATCCTACAATGAGCAGTTCTTC. Translating gives CASSIEQGSYNEQFF.

This clone was detected only once. The genes are TRBV4-1 and TRBJ2-1; perhaps TRBD1 as D (5 bases). The CDR3 is 15 amino acids. Germline CDR1 and CDR2: MGHRA and YSYEKL. Deletions cut 0 bases from V and 6 bases from J, with 12 bases between. CDR3 sequence: CASSQESGQGNEQFF. The CDR3 region has the DNA TGCGCCAGCAGCCAAGAATCAGGGCAGGGCAATGAGCAGTTCTTC.

This chain joins TRBV11-2 and TRBJ2-3; perhaps TRBD1 as D (6 bases). The CDR3 is 17 residues long. Germline CDR1 reads SGHAT; CDR2 reads FQNNGV. Trimming removed 2 bases from V and 0 bases from J, with 15 bases in between. The CDR3 here is CASSLTTTGRSTDTQYF. DNA of the CDR3: TGTGCCAGCAGCTTAACAACGACAGGTAGAAGCACAGATACGCAGTATTTT.

On this clone: Additional DNA sequences in this sample encode the identical CDR3. The V and J genes are TRBV9 and TRBJ1-1; 12 bases line up with TRBD1. The V and J ends lost 5 bases and 3 bases, in that order; junction bases with no gene match: 11. This CDR3 spans 17 amino acids. CDR1 is SGDLS and CDR2 is YYNGEE in the germline V gene. The CDR3 sequence is CASSKRRDRGRDTEAFF. CDR3 nucleotide sequence: TGTGCCAGCAGTAAACGCCGGGACAGGGGGCGGGACACTGAAGCTTTCTTT.

The genes are TRBV7-3 and TRBJ1-1; tentative D call: TRBD1 (6 bases). From germline, CDR1 is SGHTA and CDR2 FQGTGA. The CDR3 has 13 residues. The germline V and J ends were trimmed by 5 bases and 1 base, with 8 bases remaining between them. The CDR3 sequence is CASSTQGNTEAFF. The DNA of the CDR3 is TGTGCCAGCAGCACACAGGGGAACACTGAAGCTTTCTTT.

The chain links TRBV4-1 to TRBJ1-2; TRBD1 is a possible D gene (6 bases). V lost 1 base and J 4 bases, leaving 16 bases between the germline ends. The CDR3 contains 16 residues. Germline CDR1 and CDR2: MGHRA and YSYEKL. CDR3 protein: CASSQAPGHGTYGYTF. CDR3 DNA: TGCGCCAGCAGCCAAGCGCCGGGACACGGAACCTATGGCTACACCTTC.

The CDR3 spells CASSSLGLATDTQYF. The CDR3 coding sequence is TGTGCCAGCAGTTCACTGGGACTAGCCACAGATACGCAGTATTTT. The chain is built from TRBV28 and TRBJ2-3; TRBD2 matches 9 bases. The CDR3 contains 15 residues. V shed 4 bases, J shed 2 bases, and the junction held 4 bases outside the gene matches. Germline V gene data show CDR1 as MDHEN and CDR2 as SYDVKM.

This clone was picked up one time. The chain recombines TRBV3-1 (or the pseudogene TRBV3-2) with TRBJ2-1; D is unresolved. V was trimmed by 4 bases and J by 8 bases, leaving 15 bases between them. This CDR3 has 14 amino acids. The germline gives CDR1 LGHDT, CDR2 YNNKEL (reference sequence). CDR3 nucleotides: TGTGCCAGCAGCCCTGACTCATTGGCCGATGAGCAGTTCTTC. Amino acids: CASSPDSLADEQFF.

The gene calls are TRBV3-1 (or the pseudogene TRBV3-2) and TRBJ2-4; 7 bases are a match to TRBD1. The CDR3 is made up of 15 amino acids. Germline-derived CDR1 and CDR2 are LGHDT and YNNKEL (reference sequence). V dropped 1 base and J dropped 7; count of bases not matched to a gene: 7. The CDR3 nucleotides are TGTGCCAGCAGCCAAGTTGCTAAGACAGGGAACATTCAGTACTTC. It specifies CASSQVAKTGNIQYF.

The rearrangement joins TRBV13 to TRBJ1-1; D is possibly TRBD1 (5 bases). Per the germline V gene, CDR1 is PRHDT and CDR2 is FYEKMQ (reference sequence). With 3 bases removed from V and 1 base from J, the gap between germline ends came to 9 bases. The CDR3 runs to 14 residues. The CDR3 is CASSFLGQNTEAFF. The CDR3 nucleotides are TGTGCCAGCAGCTTCCTCGGACAGAACACTGAAGCTTTCTTT. Supplemented by reference TRBV13 and TRBJ1-1, the full variable domain reads AAGVIQSPRHLIKEKRETATLKCYPIPRHDTVYWYQQGPGQDPQFLISFYEKMQSDKGSIPDRFSAQQFSDYHSELNMSSLELGDSALYFCASSFLGQNTEAFFGQGTRLTVV.

This clone is a singleton in its sample. This chain uses TRBV6-5 with TRBJ1-5; D not certain. CDR3 size: 13 residues. Trimming removed 8 bases at V and 6 bases at J, with 14 bases between. Germline-derived CDR1 and CDR2 are MNHEY and SVGAGI. In DNA, the CDR3 is TGTGCCAGCGCCGGAGAAGTAGGTCAGCCCCAGCATTTT. Translation gives CASAGEVGQPQHF.

CDR3 DNA sequence: TGTGCCAGCAGTCGGTCCGGGGTAGGGCTTACAGATACGCAGTATTTT. This codes for CASSRSGVGLTDTQYF. The rearrangement links TRBV6-2 or TRBV6-3 to TRBJ2-3; D possibly corresponds to TRBD2 (5 bases). The CDR3 contains 16 residues. Trimming left V 5 bases short and J 3 bases short, with 18 bases between. Germline loops: CDR1 MNHEY, CDR2 SVGEGT.

The V and J genes are TRBV3-1 (or the pseudogene TRBV3-2) and TRBJ2-3; a possible D gene is TRBD2 (5 bases). The CDR3 spans 15 residues. The V gene's germline CDR1 is LGHDT and CDR2 YNNKEL (reference sequence). Trimming took 4 bases from V and 4 from J, leaving 15 bases between them. The CDR3 loop reads CASSPAPARADTQYF. The CDR3 bases are TGTGCCAGCAGCCCCGCCCCTGCGCGGGCAGATACGCAGTATTTT.

The chain couples TRBV28 to TRBJ2-5, with a weak D call TRBD1 (7 bases). The germline V gene encodes CDR1 MDHEN and CDR2 SYDVKM. V was clipped by 2 bases and J by 4 bases, with 11 bases between them. The CDR3 consists of 14 residues. DNA for the CDR3: TGTGCCAGCAGTTTAAGACAGGGAGGAGAGACCCAGTACTTC. Encoded protein: CASSLRQGGETQYF.

V gene TRBV6-6 combines with J gene TRBJ2-3, with 9 bases lining up with TRBD2. From germline, CDR1 is MNHNY and CDR2 SVGAGI (reference sequence). The junction had 6 bases not matched to a gene; V was cut back by 8 bases and J by 9 bases. The CDR3 runs 12 residues. The CDR3 DNA reads as TGTGCCAGCGGGAAAGCGGGAGGCACGCAGTATTTT. Translated, it gives CASGKAGGTQYF.

This chain joins TRBV6-5 and TRBJ1-5; D is possibly TRBD1 (6 bases). Germline V gene data show CDR1 as MNHEY and CDR2 as SVGAGI. The V end lost 6 bases, the J end lost 7 bases, and 13 bases lay between the germline ends. This CDR3 has 13 residues. The CDR3 region is CASSRGEGQPQHF. CDR3 bases: TGTGCCAGCAGCAGGGGAGAAGGGCAGCCCCAGCATTTT.

The chain carries TRBV9 and TRBJ2-2; D perhaps matches TRBD2 (6 bases). Per the germline V gene, CDR1 is SGDLS and CDR2 is YYNGEE. Trimming stripped 4 bases from V and 0 bases from J, with 16 bases between. This CDR3 has 17 amino acids. The CDR3 sequence is CASSSHRSGPNTGELFF. The CDR3 region has the DNA TGTGCCAGCAGCTCCCACCGGAGCGGGCCGAACACCGGGGAGCTGTTTTTT.

This clone occurred once. The V gene is TRBV10-3, the J gene TRBJ2-1; 9 bases are shared with TRBD2. J was trimmed by 5 bases and V by 7 bases; bases with no gene match: 6. The germline CDR1 and CDR2 sequences are ENHRY and SYGVKD. The length of the CDR3 is 14 residues. CDR3 in amino acids: CAIKSSGDDNEQFF. The CDR3 nucleotides are TGTGCCATCAAGTCTAGCGGGGACGACAATGAGCAGTTCTTC.

This clone was picked up one time. The chain is built from TRBV18 and TRBJ1-1, with TRBD1 matching 9 bases. CDR1 and CDR2 (germline): KGHSH, LQKENI. J lost 1 base, V lost 4 bases, and 4 bases had no gene match. The CDR3 extends over 15 amino acids. The chain's CDR3 is CASSRGQGRNTEAFF. CDR3 sequence (DNA): TGTGCCAGCTCACGAGGACAGGGGCGGAACACTGAAGCTTTCTTT.

The V and J genes are TRBV27 and TRBJ2-7, with 7 bases fitting TRBD1. The germline V gene has CDR1 MNHEY and CDR2 SMNVEV (reference sequence). The CDR3 sequence is 14 residues long. J lost 4 bases, V lost 0 bases, and 3 bases had no gene match. The CDR3 is CASSLSAQGYEQYF. In nucleotides, the CDR3 is TGTGCCAGCAGTTTATCGGCACAGGGGTACGAGCAGTACTTC.

The chain recombines TRBV9 with TRBJ2-4, with TRBD2 matching over 10 bases. V lost 0 bases to trimming and J lost 9 bases; unmatched junction nucleotides: 9. The germline gives CDR1 SGDLS, CDR2 YYNGEE. This CDR3 comprises 16 residues. The CDR3 nucleotides are TGTGCCAGCAGCGTAGCGGCTAGCGGGAGTGAGAGCATTCAGTACTTC. Translated, it gives CASSVAASGSESIQYF. The variable domain in full, completed from reference TRBV9 and TRBJ2-4, reads DSGVTQTPKHLITATGQRVTLRCSPRSGDLSVYWYQQSLDQGLQFLIQYYNGEERAKGNILERFSAQQFPDLHSELNLSSLELGDSALYFCASSVAASGSESIQYFGAGTRLSVL.

The chain joins TRBV2 to TRBJ1-4; D may be TRBD1 (5 bases). V lost 2 bases, J lost 8 bases, and 9 bases lay in between. Germline CDR1 and CDR2: SNHLY and FYNNEI. The CDR3 contains 13 residues. The CDR3, as DNA: TGTGCCAGCAGTGAACAGGGTTGGGAAAAACTGTTTTTT. Residues: CASSEQGWEKLFF.

As concerns this clone: Other DNA sequences in this specimen translate into the identical CDR3. The rearrangement joins TRBV28 to TRBJ2-3, with 7 bases identical to TRBD2. Trimming at V came to 10 bases and at J to 3 bases, leaving 4 bases not matched to a gene. Germline V gene data show CDR1 as MDHEN and CDR2 as SYDVKM. This CDR3 region has 12 residues. In nucleotides, the CDR3 is TGTGCCACCGATAGCGGGACAGATACGCAGTATTTT. It specifies CATDSGTDTQYF.

Only one count was recorded for this clone. CDR3 loop: CASSPTGNEQFF. In DNA form, the CDR3 reads TGTGCCAGCAGCCCCACAGGGAATGAGCAGTTCTTC. The chain joins TRBV11-2 to TRBJ2-1; perhaps TRBD1 as D (6 bases). Germline V gene data show CDR1 as SGHAT and CDR2 as FQNNGV. Between the trimmed V and J ends, which lost 5 bases and 7 bases, there was a span of 9 bases. This CDR3 is 12 amino acids long. Based on the CDR3 plus reference TRBV11-2 and TRBJ2-1, the full variable domain is EAGVAQSPRYKIIEKRQSVAFWCNPISGHATLYWYQQILGQGPKLLIQFQNNGVVDDSQLPKDRFSAERLKGVDSTLKIQPAKLEDSAVYLCASSPTGNEQFFGPGTRLTVL.

V usage is TRBV30 and J usage is TRBJ2-6; D is undetermined. V lost 7 bases and J lost 2, with 9 bases in between. The germline gives CDR1 GTSNPN, CDR2 SVGIG (reference sequence). The CDR3 spans 13 residues. The CDR3 coding sequence is TGTGCCTTAAGAGTGACTGGGGCCAACGTCCTGACTTTC. It yields the protein CALRVTGANVLTF.

The V gene is TRBV10-1, the J gene TRBJ1-1; 11 nucleotides match TRBD1. Germline V gives CDR1 WNHNN, CDR2 SYGVQD (reference sequence). The CDR3 has 18 residues. The ends lost 2 bases at V and 3 bases at J; junction bases unmatched: 11. CDR3 DNA: TGCGCCAGCAGTGAGAGCCGGGACAGGGGGGGAGTGTACACTGAAGCTTTCTTT. It encodes CASSESRDRGGVYTEAFF.

The chain combines TRBV6-5 with TRBJ1-2; D is unresolved. CDR3 length: 12 residues. Per germline, CDR1 MNHEY and CDR2 SVGAGI. V was clipped by 6 bases and J by 8 bases, with 13 bases between them. CDR3 bases: TGTGCCAGCAGCTCCGGGAGCCTGGGCTACACCTTC. Amino acids: CASSSGSLGYTF.